These 2 T cell receptor beta chains were all obtained from the same sample, sequenced in a study of neurological immune-mediated disorders. MiXCR, applied by TCRdb to the 5' RACE reads, yields one record per CDR3 protein. The sample includes 64,000 or so distinct CDR3 sequences, roughly a tenth of them seen just once. Sample time point: longitudinal time-point 1 (baseline). The sequenced sample consisted of PBMCs. These TCRs come from a man younger than 40 in good health.

This clonotype came up many times. The V and J genes are TRBV7-9 and TRBJ1-2, with 8 bases matching TRBD1. The CDR3 covers 15 residues. Germline CDR1 reads SEHNR; CDR2 reads FQNEAQ (reference sequence). Unmatched junction bases numbered 8, after V lost 3 bases and J lost 5 bases. The CDR3 bases are TGTGCCAGCAGCTTCCCAGGGGGCGCAGGGTATGGCTACACCTTC. Translated, it gives CASSFPGGAGYGYTF.

This clonotype has ten or more counts. This sequence joins TRBV12-3 or TRBV12-4 and TRBJ2-7, with 9 bases fitting TRBD2. This CDR3 is 14 amino acids long. The junction had 7 bases not matched to a gene; V was cut back by 5 bases and J by 5 bases. CDR3 in DNA: TGTGCCAGCAGTACCGGGACTAGCTACCACGAGCAGTACTTC. It yields the protein CASSTGTSYHEQYF.